One and the same sample provided the 26 T cell receptor beta chains below, sequenced in a study of T cell responses to AZD1222 COVID-19 vaccine. Clones were read by immunoSEQ multiplex PCR, and TCRdb kept only the in-frame ones, dropping some. The table records roughly 100,000 clones, about 89% of them present only once. The source was peripheral blood, collected 28 days after the second dose of the MenACWY control vaccine. The receptors were sampled from an adult who received the MenACWY meningococcal vaccine as a control.

The V and J genes are TRBV5-6 and TRBJ2-1; D may be TRBD1 or TRBD2 (6 bases each). Germline assignment: CDR1 SGHDT and CDR2 YYEEEE. Between the trimmed V and J ends, which lost 4 bases and 5 bases, there was a span of 16 bases. The CDR3 totals 15 residues. CDR3 sequence: CASSERGLVNNEQFF. The DNA of the CDR3 is TGTGCCAGCAGCGAACGGGGGCTGGTGAACAATGAGCAGTTCTTC.

The chain recombines TRBV4-2 with TRBJ2-3, with 10 bases matching TRBD2. In germline, CDR1 is LGHNA, CDR2 YNFKEQ. The CDR3 runs 16 residues. Trimming at V came to 5 bases and at J to 1 base, leaving 6 bases not matched to a gene. The CDR3 DNA is TGTGCCAGCAGCAAGAATAGCGGGGGGCGCACAGATACGCAGTATTTT. Translated: CASSKNSGGRTDTQYF.

This clone was seen just once. This chain links TRBV4-1 with TRBJ2-2; a weak D match, TRBD1 (5 bases). The CDR3 is made up of 16 amino acids. Germline V gene sequence: CDR1 MGHRA, CDR2 YSYEKL. Trimming took off 0 bases at V and 1 base at J, with 9 bases between the two ends. The CDR3 DNA reads TGCGCCAGCAGCCAAGATCAACAGGTGAACACCGGGGAGCTGTTTTTT. This gives the protein CASSQDQQVNTGELFF.

V usage is TRBV19 and J usage is TRBJ1-6; D call uncertain. This CDR3 contains 10 residues. The germline CDR1 and CDR2 sequences are LNHDA and SQIVND (reference sequence). V dropped 6 bases and J dropped 12 bases, with 6 bases sitting between them. CDR3 protein: CASRGQPLHF. DNA of the CDR3: TGTGCCAGTAGAGGGCAACCCCTCCACTTT.

Notes on this clone: Compared with germline, one end of the junction differs, possibly owing to a read error. The chain links TRBV12-3 or TRBV12-4 to TRBJ1-1; D is undetermined. The CDR3 totals 11 residues. In DNA, the CDR3 is TGTGCCAGCAGTTTAAAGGGTGCGGGCCTCTTT. This sequence encodes CASSLKGAGLF.

This chain links TRBV4-1 with TRBJ1-5; tentatively, D is TRBD1 (5 bases). Germline assignment: CDR1 MGHRA and CDR2 YSYEKL. This CDR3 region has 16 residues. Trimming stripped 0 bases from V and 2 bases from J, with 11 bases between. As DNA, the CDR3 is TGCGCCAGCAGCCAAGAAACTACGACAGGCAATCAGCCCCAGCATTTT. This encodes CASSQETTTGNQPQHF.

Only a few counts were recorded for this clone. The chain joins TRBV13 to TRBJ1-2, with 10 bases lining up with TRBD1. Germline values: CDR1 PRHDT, CDR2 FYEKMQ (reference sequence). Trimming took 4 bases from V and 3 from J; bases not matched to a gene: 2. The length of the CDR3 is 14 residues. The CDR3 DNA follows: TGTGCCAGCAGCTCAGGACAGGGGGACTATGGCTACACCTTC. Its translation is CASSSGQGDYGYTF.

This sequence joins TRBV3-1 (or the pseudogene TRBV3-2) and TRBJ2-2; D gene uncertain. With 0 bases removed from V and 3 bases from J, the gap between germline ends came to 8 bases. From germline, CDR1 is LGHDT and CDR2 YNNKEL (reference sequence). This CDR3 is 15 amino acids long. This chain's CDR3 is CASSQEVNDTGELFF. The CDR3 nucleotides are TGTGCCAGCAGCCAAGAAGTGAATGACACCGGGGAGCTGTTTTTT.

This sequence joins TRBV7-2 and TRBJ1-4; D unclear. Per the germline V gene, CDR1 is SGHTA and CDR2 is FQGNSA. This CDR3 spans 12 amino acids. The V and J ends lost 3 bases and 10 bases respectively, with 9 bases between them. CDR3: CASSFDTGKLFF. Here the CDR3 DNA reads TGTGCCAGCAGCTTCGACACGGGAAAACTGTTTTTT.

This sequence joins TRBV4-2 and TRBJ2-1; D gene uncertain. Germline assignment: CDR1 LGHNA and CDR2 YNFKEQ. CDR3 length equals 15 residues. The V end lost 4 bases, the J end lost 4 bases, and 14 bases lay between the germline ends. The CDR3 spells CASSPLFGVYNEQFF. The CDR3 region has the DNA TGTGCCAGCAGCCCCCTGTTTGGAGTATACAATGAGCAGTTCTTC.

The DNA for the CDR3 is TGTGCCAGCAGCTTAAGTCCGAACACTGAAGCTTTCTTT. Translated: CASSLSPNTEAFF. The chain has TRBV11-3 and TRBJ1-1; D is unclear. This CDR3 contains 13 residues. Trimming removed 2 bases from V and 1 base from J, with 5 bases in between. CDR1 SGHNT and CDR2 YENEEA come from the germline V gene.

This chain joins TRBV7-8 and TRBJ2-4; D is perhaps TRBD1 (6 bases). This CDR3 comprises 15 residues. V gave up 1 base and J gave up 4 bases, with 11 bases separating them. From germline, CDR1 is SGHVS and CDR2 FQNEAQ. CDR3 nucleotide sequence: TGTGCCAGCAGCTTAGTTCCACAGGGTAAAAACATTCAGTACTTC. Encoded protein: CASSLVPQGKNIQYF.

The CDR3 coding sequence is TGTGCCAGCAGTGAAGCGCATCCGGGGGGGAATGGCTACACCTTC. This encodes CASSEAHPGGNGYTF. The chain couples TRBV6-1 to TRBJ1-2; weak D call: TRBD1 (5 bases). This CDR3 spans 15 amino acids. Between the trimmed V and J ends, which lost 0 bases and 6 bases, there was a span of 14 bases. The germline gives CDR1 MNHNS, CDR2 SASEGT.

This clone was seen just once. The chain carries TRBV6-5 and TRBJ1-6; D unclear. In germline, CDR1 is MNHEY, CDR2 SVGAGI. Trimming cost V 6 bases and J 10 bases, with 13 bases left between them. The CDR3 runs 13 residues. The CDR3 DNA reads TGTGCCAGCAGCCTCACCCGGATCTCACCCCTCCACTTT. It encodes CASSLTRISPLHF.

This rearrangement joins TRBV7-9 to TRBJ2-3; 9 positions match TRBD2. With V trimmed by 1 base and J by 7 bases, 6 bases remained unmatched. The germline V gene encodes CDR1 SEHNR and CDR2 FQNEAQ (reference sequence). This CDR3 spans 15 amino acids. The CDR3 region is CASSLVRGGPNTQYF. Here the CDR3 DNA reads TGTGCCAGCAGCTTAGTGCGGGGGGGCCCTAATACGCAGTATTTT.

The chain employs TRBV5-5 and TRBJ2-7; the D gene could be TRBD1 or TRBD2 (5 bases each). Trimming left V 0 bases short and J 3 bases short, with 10 bases between. This CDR3 region has 14 residues. CDR1 SGHKS and CDR2 YYEKEE come from the germline V gene (reference sequence). The CDR3 region has the DNA TGTGCCAGCAGCTTGGGGGGGTCGGTCTACGAGCAGTACTTC. This sequence encodes CASSLGGSVYEQYF.

CDR3 DNA sequence: TGTGCCAGCAGTTACTCTATGGACACTGAAGCTTTCTTT. This translates into CASSYSMDTEAFF. This rearrangement joins TRBV6-6 to TRBJ1-1, with D unclear. Between the trimmed V and J ends, which lost 0 bases and 3 bases, there was a span of 5 bases. Germline loops: CDR1 MNHNY, CDR2 SVGAGI (reference sequence). This CDR3 comprises 13 residues.

The rearrangement uses TRBV7-3 and TRBJ1-1, with 12 bases fitting TRBD1. This CDR3 spans 14 amino acids. Germline-derived CDR1 and CDR2 are SGHTA and FQGTGA. Germline trimming cut 5 bases from V and 12 bases from J; bases unmatched to any gene: 10. CDR3 DNA sequence: TGTGCCAGCAGCGCGACCCCGGGACAGGGGGCGACTTTCTTT. Its translation: CASSATPGQGATFF.

The chain combines TRBV7-2 with TRBJ1-4; a possible D gene is TRBD1 (5 bases). The CDR3 has 15 residues. V was shortened by 4 bases and J by 1 base, with 10 bases between the two germline ends. CDR1 and CDR2 from the germline V gene are SGHTA and FQGNSA. The DNA of the CDR3 is TGTGCCAGCAGCTGGCAGGGCTTAACTAATGAAAAACTGTTTTTT. Its protein is CASSWQGLTNEKLFF.

V is TRBV28 and J is TRBJ2-7; 9 positions agree with TRBD1. The CDR3 length is 13 residues. J was trimmed by 3 bases and V by 7 bases; bases with no gene match: 4. Per germline, CDR1 MDHEN and CDR2 SYDVKM. CDR3 DNA: TGTGCCAGCAAGACAGGGGGTATCTACGAGCAGTACTTC. Protein product: CASKTGGIYEQYF.

J is TRBJ1-1 and V is TRBV7-3; D gene ambiguous. The CDR3 loop spans 13 amino acids. V shed 1 base and J shed 1 base, with 4 bases lying between them. Germline V CDR1 and CDR2: SGHTA, FQGTGA. This CDR3 is CASSLMENTEAFF. CDR3 sequence (DNA): TGTGCCAGCAGCTTAATGGAGAACACTGAAGCTTTCTTT.

V gene TRBV6-1 combines with J gene TRBJ1-5; possibly TRBD1 for D (6 bases). The length of the CDR3 is 16 residues. The germline V gene has CDR1 MNHNS and CDR2 SASEGT. Trimming took 3 bases from V and 2 from J, leaving 14 bases between them. The CDR3 sequence is CASSDVTGGGNQPQHF. CDR3 in DNA: TGTGCCAGCAGTGACGTGACAGGCGGGGGCAATCAGCCCCAGCATTTT.

The chain is built from TRBV7-2 and TRBJ1-1, with D hard to call. The CDR3 runs to 14 residues. V was shortened by 3 bases and J by 0 bases, with 8 bases between the two germline ends. The germline V gene encodes CDR1 SGHTA and CDR2 FQGNSA. The CDR3 region has the DNA TGTGCCAGCAGCTTTGTCAGCATGAACACTGAAGCTTTCTTT. Translating gives CASSFVSMNTEAFF.

The CDR3 bases are TGTGCCAGCAGTTTTCAGGCGGGAAACATTCAGTACTTC. As protein: CASSFQAGNIQYF. The chain has TRBV28 and TRBJ2-4; D possibly corresponds to TRBD2 (5 bases). This CDR3 comprises 13 residues. With 3 bases removed from V and 6 bases from J, the gap between germline ends came to 9 bases. CDR1 and CDR2 (germline): MDHEN, SYDVKM.

The J gene is TRBJ1-1, the V gene TRBV4-1; 8 nucleotides match TRBD1. The CDR3 length is 16 residues. The V gene end was trimmed by 8 bases and the J gene end by 0 bases; junction bases not matched to a gene: 11. The V gene's germline CDR1 is MGHRA and CDR2 YSYEKL. CDR3 protein: CASEARGPSLNTEAFF. In DNA, the CDR3 is TGCGCCAGCGAGGCCAGGGGGCCCAGTTTGAACACTGAAGCTTTCTTT.

This sequence joins TRBV15 and TRBJ1-6; D remains unclear. CDR1 and CDR2 (germline): LNHNV, YYDKDF (reference sequence). The CDR3 is 15 amino acids. The germline V and J ends were trimmed by 2 bases and 14 bases, with 19 bases remaining between them. The CDR3 nucleotides read TGTGCCACCAGCAGATCACTACAGATTAGGGAAACCCTCCACTTT. Amino acid sequence: CATSRSLQIRETLHF.